This TCR beta chain comes out of a study of identical twins. Worth noting for this clonotype: Its matching antigen is unknown.

The study, taken as a whole, reports: The study found excess low generation probability among twin-shared out-of-frame alpha sequences. Fewer insertions were carried by abundant cord blood beta clonotypes, but none was seen in memory repertoires.

Unique molecular identifiers were present on the cDNA, which also gained a universal primer site by template switching. TCRdb reprocessed the 5' RACE reads with MiXCR, giving one entry per CDR3 protein. The table shows around 250,000 distinct CDR3 sequences, with 10% to 15% occurring only once. Only healthy Caucasians were enrolled as donors. The CDR3 is made up of 17 amino acids. V shed 3 bases and J shed 0 bases, with 15 bases lying between them. Germline CDR1 is MGHRA and CDR2 is YSYEKL. Another study also made use of these data, one on yellow fever vaccine responses in identical twins.

Sequenced sample: memory (CD45RO+) T cells sorted from blood. This sequence joins TRBV4-1 and TRBJ1-3, with D uncertain. This TCR was sampled from a woman aged 18-29 years in good health. The CDR3 DNA reads as TGCGCCAGCAGCCAGAAGATAGACGGGAGCTCTGGAAACACCATATATTTT. The encoded protein is CASSQKIDGSSGNTIYF.